This T cell receptor (beta chain) was obtained from a study of T-cell reconstitution after alpha-beta-depleted transplantation in children (dated by TCRdb to 2016 to 2017). A note on the overall study: The study quantitatively tracked T-cell immune reconstitution after TCRalphabeta/CD19-depleted allogeneic hematopoietic cell transplantation in children using TCR repertoire profiling.

The CDR3 measures 14 amino acids from cysteine to phenylalanine. The CDR3 DNA has 42 bases and is translated from base 1. V is trimmed back by 4 bases and J by 4 bases, and the junction contains 4 bases that no gene match accounts for. CDR1 and CDR2 (SEHNR, FQNEAQ) derive from the germline V gene (reference sequence). Library method: PCR. TCRdb records Illumina HiSeq 2500 as the sequencer. Molecular barcoding was employed in the preparation of TCR libraries, with unique molecular identifiers being used to normalize TCRbeta repertoire quantification. TCRdb handled the public reads itself, with Q25 trimming in fastp and clone calling in MiXCR, and kept productive beta chains. Under each unique CDR3 protein, matching rows form one entry showing the most common genes and DNA. Counted in this sample were roughly 200,000 distinct CDR3 sequences; about 6.8% of them appeared once. The ten largest clones capture approximately 2.9% of the sample.

This clonotype has at least ten counts. Its antigen remains undetermined. Within one base of it there is no much larger clone, and no base qualities were kept. Sequencing was performed on PBMCs from the stem cell graft donor, taken from the stem cell graft. The clonotype was recovered from a human donor who donated a stem cell graft to a child with Wiskott-Aldrich syndrome. This sequence uses TRBV7-9 and TRBJ2-4; 7 bases in the middle match TRBD1. The nucleotide sequence reads as follows: TGTGCCAGCAGCTCATCAGGGGGAAAAAACATTCAGTACTTC. The encoded protein is CASSSSGGKNIQYF.